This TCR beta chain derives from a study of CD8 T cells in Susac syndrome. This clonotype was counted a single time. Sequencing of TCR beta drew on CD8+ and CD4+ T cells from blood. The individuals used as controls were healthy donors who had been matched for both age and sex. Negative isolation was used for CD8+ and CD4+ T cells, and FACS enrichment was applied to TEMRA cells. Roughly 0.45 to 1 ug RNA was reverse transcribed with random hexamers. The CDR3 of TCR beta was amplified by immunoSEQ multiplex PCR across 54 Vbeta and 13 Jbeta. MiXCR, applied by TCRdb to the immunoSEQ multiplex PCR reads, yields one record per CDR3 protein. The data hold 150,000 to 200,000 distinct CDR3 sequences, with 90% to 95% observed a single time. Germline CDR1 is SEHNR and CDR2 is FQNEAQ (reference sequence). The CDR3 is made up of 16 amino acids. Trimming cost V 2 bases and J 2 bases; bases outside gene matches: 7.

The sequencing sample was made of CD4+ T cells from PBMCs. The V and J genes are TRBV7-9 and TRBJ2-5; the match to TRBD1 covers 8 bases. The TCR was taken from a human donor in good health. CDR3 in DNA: TGTGCCAGCAGCTTATTCCCTGGGACAGGACAAGAGACCCAGTACTTC. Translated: CASSLFPGTGQETQYF.